These 18 T cell receptor beta chains were sequenced from one sample in a study of blood T cell repertoires in COVID-19 (dated by TCRdb to 2019 to 2021). The library came from the immunoSEQ multiplex PCR assay. In TCRdb, the immuneACCESS table is reduced to in-frame sequences with V and J assigned. These tables do not hold every clone; where another copy was compared, an unresolved V gene accounts for under half, and the others remain unexplained. The sample includes roughly 140,000 clones, with 87% observed a single time. More than 3.5% of the sample is taken by the ten largest. Material: peripheral blood. Every receptor here comes from a woman in her 40s with acute or convalescent COVID-19.

The J gene is TRBJ1-1, the V gene TRBV12-5; 9 nucleotides line up with TRBD1. Germline-derived CDR1 and CDR2 are LGHNT and FRNRAP. V dropped 6 bases and J dropped 7; count of bases not matched to a gene: 6. This CDR3 comprises 13 residues. The CDR3 here is CASGHTGGGEAFF. CDR3 nucleotide sequence: TGTGCTAGTGGGCATACAGGGGGCGGTGAAGCTTTCTTT. The variable domain in full, completed from reference TRBV12-5 and TRBJ1-1, reads DARVTQTPRHKVTEMGQEVTMRCQPILGHNTVFWYRQTMMQGLELLAYFRNRAPLDDSGMPKDRFSAEMPDATLATLKIQPSEPRDSAVYFCASGHTGGGEAFFGQGTRLTVV.

This clone was observed a single time. The chain recombines TRBV9 with TRBJ1-5; D is unclear. V was clipped by 7 bases and J by 4 bases, with 18 bases between them. The CDR3 is 15 residues long. Germline V gene lookup returns CDR1 SGDLS and CDR2 YYNGEE. CDR3 amino acids: CASPGRHFANQPQHF. As DNA, the CDR3 is TGTGCCAGCCCCGGTAGACATTTTGCTAATCAGCCCCAGCATTTT. Complete variable domain (other parts from reference TRBV9 and TRBJ1-5): DSGVTQTPKHLITATGQRVTLRCSPRSGDLSVYWYQQSLDQGLQFLIQYYNGEERAKGNILERFSAQQFPDLHSELNLSSLELGDSALYFCASPGRHFANQPQHFGDGTRLSIL.

This rearrangement joins TRBV28 to TRBJ1-1; 7 bases align to TRBD1. This CDR3 is 14 amino acids long. The germline V gene has CDR1 MDHEN and CDR2 SYDVKM. Losses at the gene ends were 5 bases for V and 4 bases for J; bases not matched to a gene: 7. CDR3 protein: CASSRPTGLTEAFF. The CDR3 DNA is TGTGCCAGCAGTCGACCGACAGGGCTCACTGAAGCTTTCTTT. Filled out from reference TRBV28 and TRBJ1-1, the complete variable domain reads DVKVTQSSRYLVKRTGEKVFLECVQDMDHENMFWYRQDPGLGLRLIYFSYDVKMKEKGDIPEGYSVSREKKERFSLILESASTNQTSMYLCASSRPTGLTEAFFGQGTRLTVV.

The chain joins TRBV5-1 to TRBJ1-1, with 8 nucleotides matching TRBD1. Germline V CDR1 and CDR2: SGHRS, YFSETQ. The junction had 6 bases not matched to a gene; V was cut back by 5 bases and J by 6 bases. The CDR3 spans 13 residues. DNA for the CDR3: TGCGCCAGCAGAATATCAGGGGGCCCTGAAGCTTTCTTT. Translation gives CASRISGGPEAFF. The full variable domain, its missing parts supplied by reference TRBV5-1 and TRBJ1-1, is KAGVTQTPRYLIKTRGQQVTLSCSPISGHRSVSWYQQTPGQGLQFLFEYFSETQRNKGNFPGRFSGRQFSNSRSEMNVSTLELGDSALYLCASRISGGPEAFFGQGTRLTVV.

J is TRBJ1-4 and V is TRBV2, with 8 bases fitting TRBD1. The germline CDR1 and CDR2 sequences are SNHLY and FYNNEI. The CDR3 has 14 amino acids. With V trimmed by 8 bases and J by 13 bases, 15 bases remained unmatched. The CDR3 sequence: CASDLTGGIGGLFF. The CDR3, as DNA: TGTGCCAGCGATCTTACAGGGGGTATAGGTGGACTGTTTTTT. Combining the CDR3 with reference TRBV2 and TRBJ1-4 gives the whole variable domain EPEVTQTPSHQVTQMGQEVILRCVPISNHLYFYWYRQILGQKVEFLVSFYNNEISEKSEIFDDQFSVERPDGSNFTLKIRSTKLEDSAMYFCASDLTGGIGGLFFGSGTQLSVL.

The chain couples TRBV7-3 to TRBJ2-2, with D possibly TRBD1 on 5 matching bases. The CDR3 length is 14 residues. V was cut by 6 bases and J by 0 bases, with 8 bases left in between. Germline V gene sequence: CDR1 SGHTA, CDR2 FQGTGA. The CDR3 region has the DNA TGTGCCAGCAGTACAGGATCGAACACCGGGGAGCTGTTTTTT. As protein: CASSTGSNTGELFF.

The V call is TRBV5-8, the J call TRBJ1-2; 7 bases are shared with TRBD1. Losses at the gene ends were 0 bases for V and 5 bases for J; bases not matched to a gene: 7. The CDR3 consists of 15 residues. Germline V lookup: CDR1 SGHTS, CDR2 YDEGEE. In nucleotides, the CDR3 is TGTGCCAGCAGCTTGGCCTCGGCAGGGGGATATGGCTACACCTTC. Amino acid sequence: CASSLASAGGYGYTF.

This clone was counted between two and nine times. The gene calls are TRBV28 and TRBJ2-7; possibly TRBD2 for D (5 bases). The CDR3 extends over 13 amino acids. V was pared by 9 bases and J by 0 bases, with 12 bases between. The germline V gene has CDR1 MDHEN and CDR2 SYDVKM. In DNA, the CDR3 is TGTGCCAGTGGAGAGGACTCCTCCTACGAGCAGTACTTC. This encodes CASGEDSSYEQYF.

The rearrangement uses TRBV7-6 and TRBJ2-1; 9 bases fit TRBD2. Germline CDR1 is SGHVS and CDR2 is FNYEAQ. Germline trimming cut 4 bases from V and 2 bases from J; bases unmatched to any gene: 9. The CDR3 is 17 amino acids. CDR3 loop: CASSSLGLAGPYNEQFF. In DNA, the CDR3 is TGTGCCAGCAGCTCTTTAGGGCTAGCGGGGCCCTACAATGAGCAGTTCTTC.

The V and J genes are TRBV5-4 and TRBJ2-3; D not certain. Per germline, CDR1 SGHNT and CDR2 YYREEE (reference sequence). The V end lost 2 bases, the J end lost 0 bases, and 16 bases lay between the germline ends. CDR3 length: 17 residues. CDR3 in DNA: TGTGCCAGCAGCTTATTTCAGAGAGGTCCTAGCACAGATACGCAGTATTTT. It is translated as CASSLFQRGPSTDTQYF.

The CDR3 DNA reads TGTGCCAGCACCGACAGGGGGGAAATAGATACGCAGTATTTT. It yields the protein CASTDRGEIDTQYF. The V gene is TRBV6-5, the J gene TRBJ2-3; 9 nucleotides agree with TRBD1. The CDR3 has 14 residues. Germline loops: CDR1 MNHEY, CDR2 SVGAGI. With V trimmed by 7 bases and J by 5 bases, 7 bases remained unmatched.

The rearrangement links TRBV12-5 to TRBJ2-1; D remains ambiguous. The germline CDR1 and CDR2 sequences are LGHNT and FRNRAP. Trimming took 6 bases from V and 0 from J, leaving 6 bases between them. There are 13 residues in the CDR3. CDR3 DNA sequence: TGTGCTAGTGGAGCAGGCTCCTACAATGAGCAGTTCTTC. Translating gives CASGAGSYNEQFF.

This chain connects TRBV24-1 to TRBJ2-1; no reliable D call. This CDR3 region has 14 residues. Germline-derived CDR1 and CDR2 are KGHDR and SFDVKD. The V and J ends lost 4 bases and 4 bases respectively, with 10 bases between them. The DNA of the CDR3 is TGTGCCACCAGTGAGGGTCAGACTTACAATGAGCAGTTCTTC. It specifies CATSEGQTYNEQFF.

The rearrangement uses TRBV7-9 and TRBJ2-7; D gene uncertain. Looked up from germline, CDR1 is SEHNR and CDR2 is FQNEAQ (reference sequence). The CDR3 extends over 13 amino acids. Trimming took off 1 base at V and 2 bases at J, with 6 bases between the two ends. CDR3 nucleotide sequence: TGTGCCAGCAGCTTAGACAGTACCTACGAGCAGTACTTC. This encodes CASSLDSTYEQYF.

V gene TRBV4-1 combines with J gene TRBJ1-6, with TRBD1 matching 9 bases. With 3 bases clipped from V and 8 bases from J, the junction kept 2 bases outside the gene matches. CDR3 length: 14 residues. The germline V gene encodes CDR1 MGHRA and CDR2 YSYEKL. CDR3 DNA sequence: TGCGCCAGCAGCCAGGGACAGGGATATTCACCCCTCCACTTT. Amino acid sequence: CASSQGQGYSPLHF.

The rearrangement uses TRBV2 and TRBJ1-6; no firm D call. The V gene's germline CDR1 is SNHLY and CDR2 FYNNEI. With 2 bases removed from V and 9 bases from J, the gap between germline ends came to 5 bases. The CDR3 is made up of 12 amino acids. In DNA form, the CDR3 reads TGTGCCAGCAGTGAAATGGCTTCACCCCTCCACTTT. Its protein product is CASSEMASPLHF.

The rearrangement joins TRBV5-1 to TRBJ2-2, with 7 bases aligning to TRBD1. The CDR3 spans 15 residues. Germline assignment: CDR1 SGHRS and CDR2 YFSETQ. The V and J ends lost 6 bases and 0 bases, in that order; junction bases with no gene match: 5. Written as DNA, the CDR3 is TGCGCCAGCACCCAGGGGGATCCGAACACCGGGGAGCTGTTTTTT. It codes for CASTQGDPNTGELFF.

Only one count was recorded for this clone. V usage is TRBV11-2 and J usage is TRBJ2-5, with 8 bases matching TRBD2. Trimming took 1 base from V and 6 from J; bases not matched to a gene: 7. CDR3 size: 15 residues. Germline V gene data show CDR1 as SGHAT and CDR2 as FQNNGV. Here the CDR3 DNA reads TGTGCCAGCAGCTTAGGCGGGGGGAATGATAAGACCCAGTACTTC. It encodes CASSLGGGNDKTQYF.